These 3 T cell receptor beta chains originate from one sample sequenced in a study of blood T cell repertoires in COVID-19. Data came from immunoSEQ multiplex PCR; TCRdb stores just in-frame clones and leaves some out. The table records approximately 260,000 clones, roughly 80% of them present only once. Sample: peripheral blood. The receptors derive from a woman aged 55-69 years with active or convalescent COVID-19.

This clone was seen a few times. The gene calls are TRBV5-1 and TRBJ1-6, with D unresolved. CDR1 SGHRS and CDR2 YFSETQ come from the germline V gene. CDR3 length equals 15 residues. Trimming left V 1 base short and J 5 bases short, with 10 bases between. The CDR3 DNA sequence: TGCGCCAGCAGCTTGAGTTGGCAGAATAATTCACCCCTCCACTTT. Residues: CASSLSWQNNSPLHF.

The chain combines TRBV19 with TRBJ2-5; 9 bases are shared with TRBD2. CDR1 LNHDA and CDR2 SQIVND come from the germline V gene (reference sequence). This CDR3 is built from 14 residues. Losses at the gene ends were 8 bases for V and 4 bases for J; bases not matched to a gene: 8. CDR3 residues: CASAMSGGIETQYF. CDR3 in DNA: TGTGCCAGTGCCATGAGCGGGGGGATAGAGACCCAGTACTTC. Based on the CDR3 plus reference TRBV19 and TRBJ2-5, the full variable domain is DGGITQSPKYLFRKEGQNVTLSCEQNLNHDAMYWYRQDPGQGLRLIYYSQIVNDFQKGDIAEGYSVSREKKESFPLTVTSAQKNPTAFYLCASAMSGGIETQYFGPGTRLLVL.

The chain links TRBV5-1 to TRBJ2-1, with unresolved D. V was clipped by 0 bases and J by 2 bases, with 9 bases between them. Germline CDR1 is SGHRS and CDR2 is YFSETQ. This CDR3 is built from 15 residues. The CDR3 protein is CASSLGQLTYNEQFF. In DNA form, the CDR3 reads TGCGCCAGCAGCTTGGGCCAGTTGACCTACAATGAGCAGTTCTTC.